The clone carrying this T cell receptor (delta chain) was seen a few times. With a far larger clone one base away, a read error is the likely cause. Other DNA sequences within the sample encode an identical CDR3. TCRdb processed the reads again with the CATT caller. The sample holds fewer than 8,500 delta-chain clones, about 0.66% seen once. The source of the sample is a study of gamma-delta chains in newborns, infants, children. In the study overall: Polyclonal expansion of innate γδ T cells after birth follows microbial exposure.

Germline CDR1 and CDR2: GEAIGNYY and EKD. This CDR3 region has 18 residues. This sequence joins TRDV2 and TRDJ3, with TRDD3 matching over 12 bases. The receptor comes from a child who was a newborn, infant or young child, either healthy, febrile or measles-vaccinated (not recorded which). Sample: blood. CDR3 DNA sequence: TGTGCCTGTGACACCGTACTGGGGGATACCTGGGATACCCGACAGATGTTTTTC. As protein: CACDTVLGDTWDTRQMFF.